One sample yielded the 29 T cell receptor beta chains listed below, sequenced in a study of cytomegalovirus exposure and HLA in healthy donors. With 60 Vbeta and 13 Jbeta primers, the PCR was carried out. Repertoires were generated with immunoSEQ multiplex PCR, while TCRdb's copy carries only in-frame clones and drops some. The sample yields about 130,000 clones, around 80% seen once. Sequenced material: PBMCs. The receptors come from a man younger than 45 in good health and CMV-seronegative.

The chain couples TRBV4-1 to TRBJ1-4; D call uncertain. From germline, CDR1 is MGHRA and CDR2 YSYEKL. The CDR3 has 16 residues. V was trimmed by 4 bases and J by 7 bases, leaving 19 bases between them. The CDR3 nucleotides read TGCGCCAGCAGCCCTCCGAGGCTCCCGCTGGGTGAAAAACTGTTTTTT. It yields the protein CASSPPRLPLGEKLFF.

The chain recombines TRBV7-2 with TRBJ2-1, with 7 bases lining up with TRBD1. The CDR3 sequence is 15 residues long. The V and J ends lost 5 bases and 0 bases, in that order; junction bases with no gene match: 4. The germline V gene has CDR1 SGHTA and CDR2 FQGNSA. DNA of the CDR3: TGTGCCAGCAGCCAGGGACAGCTCTCCTACAATGAGCAGTTCTTC. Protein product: CASSQGQLSYNEQFF.

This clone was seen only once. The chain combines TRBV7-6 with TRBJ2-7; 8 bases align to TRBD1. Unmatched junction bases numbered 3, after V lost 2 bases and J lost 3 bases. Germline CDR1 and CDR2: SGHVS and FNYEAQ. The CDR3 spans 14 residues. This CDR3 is CASSLRQGFYEQYF. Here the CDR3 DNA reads TGTGCCAGCAGCTTACGACAGGGGTTCTACGAGCAGTACTTC.

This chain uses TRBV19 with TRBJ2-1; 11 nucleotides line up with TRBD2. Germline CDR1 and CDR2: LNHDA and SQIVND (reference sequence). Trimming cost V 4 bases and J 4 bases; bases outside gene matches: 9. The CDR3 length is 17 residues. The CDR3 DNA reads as TGTGCCAGTAGTACCCTAGCGGGAGGCCCCAAATACAATGAGCAGTTCTTC. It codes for CASSTLAGGPKYNEQFF. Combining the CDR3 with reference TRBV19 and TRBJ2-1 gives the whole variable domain DGGITQSPKYLFRKEGQNVTLSCEQNLNHDAMYWYRQDPGQGLRLIYYSQIVNDFQKGDIAEGYSVSREKKESFPLTVTSAQKNPTAFYLCASSTLAGGPKYNEQFFGPGTRLTVL.

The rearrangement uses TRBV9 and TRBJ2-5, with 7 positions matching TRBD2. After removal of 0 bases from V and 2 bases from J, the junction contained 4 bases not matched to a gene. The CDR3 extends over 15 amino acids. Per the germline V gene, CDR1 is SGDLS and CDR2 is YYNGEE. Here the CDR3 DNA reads TGTGCCAGCAGCGTAGATAGCGGGTTTCAAGAGACCCAGTACTTC. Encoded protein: CASSVDSGFQETQYF.

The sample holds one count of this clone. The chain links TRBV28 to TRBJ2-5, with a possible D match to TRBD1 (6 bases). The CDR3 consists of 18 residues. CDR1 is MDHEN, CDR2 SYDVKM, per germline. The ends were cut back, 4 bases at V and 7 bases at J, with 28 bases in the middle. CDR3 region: CASSSHRDTSLMVRTQYF. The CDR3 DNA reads TGTGCCAGCAGTTCCCACCGGGACACAAGCCTGATGGTGCGGACCCAGTACTTC.

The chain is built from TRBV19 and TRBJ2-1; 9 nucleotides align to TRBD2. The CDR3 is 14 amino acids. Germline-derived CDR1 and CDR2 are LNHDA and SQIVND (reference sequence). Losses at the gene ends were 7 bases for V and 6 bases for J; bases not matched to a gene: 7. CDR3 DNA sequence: TGTGCCAGTAACTTACTAGCGGGTAGCAATGAGCAGTTCTTC. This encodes CASNLLAGSNEQFF.

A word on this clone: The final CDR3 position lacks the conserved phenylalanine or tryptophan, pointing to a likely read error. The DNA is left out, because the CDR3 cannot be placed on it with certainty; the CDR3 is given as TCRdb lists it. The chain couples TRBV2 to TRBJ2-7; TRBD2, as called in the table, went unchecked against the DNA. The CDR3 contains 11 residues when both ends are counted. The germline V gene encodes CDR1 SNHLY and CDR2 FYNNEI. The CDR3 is CASGGGLPQKI.

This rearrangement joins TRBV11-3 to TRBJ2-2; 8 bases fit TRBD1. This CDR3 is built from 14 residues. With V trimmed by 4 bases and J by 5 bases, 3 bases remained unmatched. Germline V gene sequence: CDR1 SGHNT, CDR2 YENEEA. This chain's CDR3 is CASSSDRATGELFF. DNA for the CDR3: TGTGCCAGCAGCTCGGACAGGGCTACCGGGGAGCTGTTTTTT.

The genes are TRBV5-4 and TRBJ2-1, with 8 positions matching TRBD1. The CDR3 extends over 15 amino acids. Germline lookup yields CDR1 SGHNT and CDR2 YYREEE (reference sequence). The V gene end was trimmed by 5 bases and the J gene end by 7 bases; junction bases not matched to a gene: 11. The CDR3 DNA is TGTGCCAGCAGTCCCGCAGGGGGCGCATCGAATGAGCAGTTCTTC. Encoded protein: CASSPAGGASNEQFF.

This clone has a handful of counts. The DNA for the CDR3 is TGCGCCAGCAGCCAAGGGACAGGGGTCTACGAGCAGTACTTC. It yields the protein CASSQGTGVYEQYF. The rearrangement uses TRBV4-3 and TRBJ2-7, with 9 bases fitting TRBD1. With 1 base clipped from V and 3 bases from J, the junction kept 1 base outside the gene matches. This CDR3 region has 14 residues. Germline CDR1 is LGHNA and CDR2 is YSLEER.

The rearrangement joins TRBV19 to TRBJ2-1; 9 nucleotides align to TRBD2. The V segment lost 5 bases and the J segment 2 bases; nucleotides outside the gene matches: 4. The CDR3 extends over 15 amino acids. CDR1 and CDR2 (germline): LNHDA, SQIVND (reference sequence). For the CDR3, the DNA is TGTGCCAGTAGTGTGACTAGCGGTACCTACAATGAGCAGTTCTTC. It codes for CASSVTSGTYNEQFF.

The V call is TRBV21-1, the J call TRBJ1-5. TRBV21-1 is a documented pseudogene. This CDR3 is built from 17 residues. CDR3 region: CASSHHEAAESNQPQHF. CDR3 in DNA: TGTGCCAGCAGCCATCACGAGGCGGCCGAGAGCAATCAGCCCCAGCATTTT.

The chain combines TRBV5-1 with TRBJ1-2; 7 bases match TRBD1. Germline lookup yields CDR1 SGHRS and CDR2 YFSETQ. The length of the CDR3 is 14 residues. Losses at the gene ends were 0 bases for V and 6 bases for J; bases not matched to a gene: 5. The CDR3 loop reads CASSLGQGGNGYTF. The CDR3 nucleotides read TGCGCCAGCAGCTTGGGACAGGGAGGAAATGGCTACACCTTC. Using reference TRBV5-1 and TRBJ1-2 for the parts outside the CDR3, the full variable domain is KAGVTQTPRYLIKTRGQQVTLSCSPISGHRSVSWYQQTPGQGLQFLFEYFSETQRNKGNFPGRFSGRQFSNSRSEMNVSTLELGDSALYLCASSLGQGGNGYTFGSGTRLTVV.

CDR3 bases: TGTGCCACCAAGGGACTAGCGGGCGAGCAGTACTTC. Translated: CATKGLAGEQYF. The chain carries TRBV15 and TRBJ2-7, with 12 bases fitting TRBD2. The CDR3 is 12 residues long. CDR1 is LNHNV and CDR2 is YYDKDF in the germline V gene (reference sequence). V trimming: 7 bases; J trimming: 6 bases; junction bases outside the gene matches: 1.

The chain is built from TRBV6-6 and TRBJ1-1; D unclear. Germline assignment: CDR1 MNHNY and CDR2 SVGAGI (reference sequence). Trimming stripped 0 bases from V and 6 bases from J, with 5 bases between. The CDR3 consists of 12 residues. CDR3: CASSYSGPEAFF. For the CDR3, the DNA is TGTGCCAGCAGTTACTCCGGTCCTGAAGCTTTCTTT.

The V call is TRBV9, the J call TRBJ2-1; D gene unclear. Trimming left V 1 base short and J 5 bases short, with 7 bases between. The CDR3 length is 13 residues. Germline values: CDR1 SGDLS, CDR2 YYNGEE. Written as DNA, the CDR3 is TGTGCCAGCAGCGTAAGTTGGCACAATGAGCAGTTCTTC. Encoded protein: CASSVSWHNEQFF. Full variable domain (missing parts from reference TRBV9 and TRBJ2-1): DSGVTQTPKHLITATGQRVTLRCSPRSGDLSVYWYQQSLDQGLQFLIQYYNGEERAKGNILERFSAQQFPDLHSELNLSSLELGDSALYFCASSVSWHNEQFFGPGTRLTVL.

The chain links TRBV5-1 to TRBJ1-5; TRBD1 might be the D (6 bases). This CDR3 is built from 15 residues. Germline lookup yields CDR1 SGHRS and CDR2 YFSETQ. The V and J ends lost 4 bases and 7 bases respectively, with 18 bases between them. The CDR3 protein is CASSLGGQGVQPQHF. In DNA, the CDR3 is TGCGCCAGCAGCCTCGGGGGGCAGGGAGTCCAGCCCCAGCATTTT.

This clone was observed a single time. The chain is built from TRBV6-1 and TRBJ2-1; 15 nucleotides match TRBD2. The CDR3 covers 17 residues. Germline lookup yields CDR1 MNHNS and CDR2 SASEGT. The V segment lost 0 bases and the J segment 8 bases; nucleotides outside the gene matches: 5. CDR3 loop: CASSEAGTSGGFDEQFF. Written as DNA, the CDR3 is TGTGCCAGCAGTGAAGCGGGGACTAGCGGGGGGTTCGATGAGCAGTTCTTC.

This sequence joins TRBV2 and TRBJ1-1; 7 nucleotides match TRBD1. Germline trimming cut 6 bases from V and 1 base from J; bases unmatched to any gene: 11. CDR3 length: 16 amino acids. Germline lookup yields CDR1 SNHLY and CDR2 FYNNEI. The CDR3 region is CASSQKLTGRNTEAFF. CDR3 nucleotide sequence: TGTGCCAGCAGCCAAAAATTGACAGGGAGGAACACTGAAGCTTTCTTT.

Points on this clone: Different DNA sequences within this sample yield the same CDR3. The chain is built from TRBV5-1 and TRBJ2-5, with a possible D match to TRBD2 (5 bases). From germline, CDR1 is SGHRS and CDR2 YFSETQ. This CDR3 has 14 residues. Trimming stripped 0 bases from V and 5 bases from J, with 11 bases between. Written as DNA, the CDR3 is TGCGCCAGCAGCTTGGGGGTTCCGGGGGAGACCCAGTACTTC. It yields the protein CASSLGVPGETQYF.

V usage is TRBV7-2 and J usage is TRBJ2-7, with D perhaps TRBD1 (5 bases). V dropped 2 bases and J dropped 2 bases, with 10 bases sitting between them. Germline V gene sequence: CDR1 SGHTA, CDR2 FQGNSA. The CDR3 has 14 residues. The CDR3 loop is CASSLTGWAYEQYF. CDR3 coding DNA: TGTGCCAGCAGCTTAACAGGCTGGGCCTACGAGCAGTACTTC. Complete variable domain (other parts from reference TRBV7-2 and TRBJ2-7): GAGVSQSPSNKVTEKGKDVELRCDPISGHTALYWYRQSLGQGLEFLIYFQGNSAPDKSGLPSDRFSAERTGGSVSTLTIQRTQQEDSAVYLCASSLTGWAYEQYFGPGTRLTVT.

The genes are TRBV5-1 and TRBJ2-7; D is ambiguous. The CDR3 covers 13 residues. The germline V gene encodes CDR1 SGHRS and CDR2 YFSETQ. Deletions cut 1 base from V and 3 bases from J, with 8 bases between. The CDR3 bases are TGCGCCAGCAGCTTGCGCCAGCGCTACGAGCAGTACTTC. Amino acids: CASSLRQRYEQYF.

This CDR3 is CAWTTNRNTIYF. CDR3 nucleotide sequence: TGTGCCTGGACCACTAACCGAAACACCATATATTTT. The V and J genes are TRBV30 and TRBJ1-3; no firm D call. Germline CDR1 is GTSNPN and CDR2 is SVGIG (reference sequence). V was pared by 4 bases and J by 5 bases, with 9 bases between. This CDR3 is 12 amino acids long.

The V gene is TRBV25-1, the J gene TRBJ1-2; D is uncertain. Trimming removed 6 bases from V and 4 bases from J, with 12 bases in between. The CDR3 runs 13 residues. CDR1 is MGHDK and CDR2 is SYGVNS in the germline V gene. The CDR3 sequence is CASRARTSYGYTF. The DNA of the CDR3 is TGTGCCAGCAGGGCGCGGACTTCCTATGGCTACACCTTC.

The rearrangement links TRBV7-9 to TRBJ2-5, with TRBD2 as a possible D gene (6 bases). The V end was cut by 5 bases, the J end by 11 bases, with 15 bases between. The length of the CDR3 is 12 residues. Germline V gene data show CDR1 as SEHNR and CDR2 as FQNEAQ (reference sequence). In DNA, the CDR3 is TGTGCCAGCAGCCGCCAAGTTCGGGAGCAGTACTTC. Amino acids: CASSRQVREQYF.

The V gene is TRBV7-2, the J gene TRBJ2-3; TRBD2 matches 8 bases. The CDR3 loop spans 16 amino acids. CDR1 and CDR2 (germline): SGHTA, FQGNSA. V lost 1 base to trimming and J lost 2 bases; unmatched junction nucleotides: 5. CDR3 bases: TGTGCCAGCAGCTTAGGCGGGCGGGGGGTCACAGATACGCAGTATTTT. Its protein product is CASSLGGRGVTDTQYF.

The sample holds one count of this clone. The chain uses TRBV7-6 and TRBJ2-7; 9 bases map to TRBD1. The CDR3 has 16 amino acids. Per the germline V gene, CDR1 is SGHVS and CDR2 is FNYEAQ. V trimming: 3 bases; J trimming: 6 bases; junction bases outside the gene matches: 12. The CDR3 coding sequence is TGTGCCAGCAGCTTTTCCCCGGGACAGGGTCGGGGCGAGCAGTACTTC. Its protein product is CASSFSPGQGRGEQYF.

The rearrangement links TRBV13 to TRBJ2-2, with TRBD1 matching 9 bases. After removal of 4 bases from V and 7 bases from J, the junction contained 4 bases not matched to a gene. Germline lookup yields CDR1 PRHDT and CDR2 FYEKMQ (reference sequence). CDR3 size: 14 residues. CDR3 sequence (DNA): TGTGCCAGCAGCTCCCAGACAGGGGGCGGGGAGCTGTTTTTT. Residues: CASSSQTGGGELFF.